The clone carrying this TCR beta chain was detected only a few times. This CDR3 is built from 14 residues. Looked up from germline, CDR1 is KGHSH and CDR2 is LQKENI. The germline V and J ends were trimmed by 5 bases and 5 bases, with 15 bases remaining between them. TCRdb re-derived calls from the 5' RACE reads in MiXCR, one entry per CDR3 protein. The sample consists of about 360,000 distinct CDR3 sequences, under 15% of them appearing once. The sample originates from a study of T-cell memory formation after mild COVID-19. The rearrangement joins TRBV18 to TRBJ2-5, with D perhaps matching TRBD2 (6 bases). This receptor was obtained from a man aged 18 to 29 who had mild COVID-19 (a few samples of this study predate the infection). Cell type and time point are not known. Material for sequencing was PBMCs or a T cell subset sorted from them (not recorded which). Written as DNA, the CDR3 is TGTGCCAGCTCATCCGAGGCGGGGTCGGAGACCCAGTACTTC. This gives the protein CASSSEAGSETQYF.